The sample holds many counts of the clone carrying this TCR beta chain. Its cognate antigen is unknown. The germline gives CDR1 MGHRA, CDR2 YSYEKL. CDR3 length: 12 residues. V was pared by 3 bases and J by 1 base, with 2 bases between. The sample is drawn from a study of CD8 T cells in ankylosing spondylitis. Libraries of TCR beta came from quantitative 5'-RACE with molecular barcodes. TCRdb fed the 5' RACE reads into MiXCR, producing one record per CDR3 protein. In the table there are 90,000 to 100,000 distinct CDR3 sequences, about 7.7% of which are singletons. General study findings and limits: Significant enrichment of disease-linked clones was reportedly seen in matched ankylosing spondylitis synovial fluid. What appeared characteristic of ankylosing spondylitis blood was a TCR beta motif of eight highly homologous variants.

The clonotype was recovered from a male donor with ankylosing spondylitis or in good health (not recorded which). The chain carries TRBV4-1 and TRBJ2-3; D is ambiguous. Sequencing was carried out using blood, either unsorted or a sorted T cell fraction (not recorded which). The CDR3 nucleotides read TGCGCCAGCAGCCACGGCACAGATACGCAGTATTTT. Amino acid sequence: CASSHGTDTQYF.